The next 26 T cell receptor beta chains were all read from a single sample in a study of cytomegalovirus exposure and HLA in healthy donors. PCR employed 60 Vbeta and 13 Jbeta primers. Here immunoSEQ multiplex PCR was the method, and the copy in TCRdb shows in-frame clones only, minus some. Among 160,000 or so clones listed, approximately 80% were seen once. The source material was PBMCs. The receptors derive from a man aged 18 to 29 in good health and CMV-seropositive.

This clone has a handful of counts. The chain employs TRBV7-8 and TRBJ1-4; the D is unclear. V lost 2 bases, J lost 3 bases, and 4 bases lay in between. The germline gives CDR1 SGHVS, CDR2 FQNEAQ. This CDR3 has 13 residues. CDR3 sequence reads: CASSLRANEKLFF. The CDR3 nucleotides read TGTGCCAGCAGCTTACGTGCTAATGAAAAACTGTTTTTT.

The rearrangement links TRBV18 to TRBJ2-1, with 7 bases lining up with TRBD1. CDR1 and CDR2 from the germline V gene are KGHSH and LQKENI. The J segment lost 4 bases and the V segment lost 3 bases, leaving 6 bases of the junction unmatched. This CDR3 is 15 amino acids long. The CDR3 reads CASSPPTGSYNEQFF. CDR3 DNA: TGTGCCAGCTCACCTCCGACAGGGTCTTACAATGAGCAGTTCTTC.

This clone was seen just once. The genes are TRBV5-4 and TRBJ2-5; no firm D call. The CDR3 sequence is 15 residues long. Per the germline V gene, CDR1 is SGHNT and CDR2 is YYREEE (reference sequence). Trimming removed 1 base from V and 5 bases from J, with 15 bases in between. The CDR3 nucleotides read TGTGCCAGCAGCTTGCCCGGCGGAAGGCCCGAGACCCAGTACTTC. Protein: CASSLPGGRPETQYF.

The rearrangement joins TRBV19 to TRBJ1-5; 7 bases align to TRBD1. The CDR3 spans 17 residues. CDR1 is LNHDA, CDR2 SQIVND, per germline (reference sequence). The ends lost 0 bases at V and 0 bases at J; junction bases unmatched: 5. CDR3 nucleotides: TGTGCCAGTAGTATAGAGGGGGGACAGAATAGCAATCAGCCCCAGCATTTT. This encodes CASSIEGGQNSNQPQHF.

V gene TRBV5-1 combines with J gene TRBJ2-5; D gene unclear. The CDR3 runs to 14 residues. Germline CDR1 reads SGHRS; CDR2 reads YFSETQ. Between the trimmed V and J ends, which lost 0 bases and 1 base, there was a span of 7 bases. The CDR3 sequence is CASSLVASQETQYF. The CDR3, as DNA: TGCGCCAGCAGCTTGGTGGCCTCCCAAGAGACCCAGTACTTC.

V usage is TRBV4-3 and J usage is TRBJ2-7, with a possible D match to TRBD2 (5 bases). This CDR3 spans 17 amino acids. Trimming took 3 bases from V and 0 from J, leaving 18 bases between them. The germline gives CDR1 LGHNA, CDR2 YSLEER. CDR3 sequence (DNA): TGCGCCAGCAGCCAGGAGACCCTAGCTGCTAGCTCCTACGAGCAGTACTTC. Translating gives CASSQETLAASSYEQYF.

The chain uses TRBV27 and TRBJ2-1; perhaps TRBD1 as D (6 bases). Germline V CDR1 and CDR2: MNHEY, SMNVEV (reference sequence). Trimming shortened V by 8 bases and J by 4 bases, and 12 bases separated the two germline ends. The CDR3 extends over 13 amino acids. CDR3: CASAVQGYNEQFF. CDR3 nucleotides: TGTGCCAGCGCAGTACAGGGTTACAATGAGCAGTTCTTC.

The CDR3 DNA follows: TGTGCCAGCAGTTCAGACACCAATCAGCCCCAGCATTTT. It is translated as CASSSDTNQPQHF. The rearrangement uses TRBV27 and TRBJ1-5, with D hard to call. Between the trimmed V and J ends, which lost 4 bases and 3 bases, there was a span of 7 bases. This CDR3 has 13 residues. Germline lookup yields CDR1 MNHEY and CDR2 SMNVEV (reference sequence).

CDR3 in DNA: TGTGCCAGCAGTGAATATCAGTGGGGCCGGGGGGAGCAGTTCTTC. This sequence encodes CASSEYQWGRGEQFF. The V and J genes are TRBV6-1 and TRBJ2-1, with a possible D match to TRBD2 (6 bases). Germline assignment: CDR1 MNHNS and CDR2 SASEGT. Trimming left V 2 bases short and J 10 bases short, with 18 bases between. CDR3 length: 15 amino acids.

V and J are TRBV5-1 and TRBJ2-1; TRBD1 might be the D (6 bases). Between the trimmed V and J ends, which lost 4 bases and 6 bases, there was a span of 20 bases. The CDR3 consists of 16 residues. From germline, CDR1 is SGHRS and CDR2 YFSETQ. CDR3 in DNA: TGCGCCAGCAGCCTACTACAGGGTATAGGGGCCAATGAGCAGTTCTTC. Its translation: CASSLLQGIGANEQFF.

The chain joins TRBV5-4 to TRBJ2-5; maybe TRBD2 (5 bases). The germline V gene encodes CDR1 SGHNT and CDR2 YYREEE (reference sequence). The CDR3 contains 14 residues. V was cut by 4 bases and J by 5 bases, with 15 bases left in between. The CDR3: CASSLSDRRETQYF. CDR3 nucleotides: TGTGCCAGCAGCCTCTCCGATAGGAGGGAGACCCAGTACTTC.

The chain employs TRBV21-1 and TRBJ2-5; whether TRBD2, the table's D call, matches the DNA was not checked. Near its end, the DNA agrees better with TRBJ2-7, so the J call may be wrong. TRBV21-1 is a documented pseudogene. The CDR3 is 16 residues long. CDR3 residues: CASSNSRWGVFYEQYF. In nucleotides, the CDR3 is TGTGCCAGCAGCAATTCTCGGTGGGGGGTCTTCTACGAGCAGTACTTC.

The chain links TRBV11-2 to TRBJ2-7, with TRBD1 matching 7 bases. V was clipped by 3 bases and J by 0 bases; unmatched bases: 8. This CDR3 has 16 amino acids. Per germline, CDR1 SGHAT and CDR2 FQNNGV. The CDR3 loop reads CASSFADRVSSYEQYF. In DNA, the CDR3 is TGTGCCAGCAGCTTCGCCGACAGGGTGAGCTCCTACGAGCAGTACTTC. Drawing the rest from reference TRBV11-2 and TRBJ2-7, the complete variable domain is EAGVAQSPRYKIIEKRQSVAFWCNPISGHATLYWYQQILGQGPKLLIQFQNNGVVDDSQLPKDRFSAERLKGVDSTLKIQPAKLEDSAVYLCASSFADRVSSYEQYFGPGTRLTVT.

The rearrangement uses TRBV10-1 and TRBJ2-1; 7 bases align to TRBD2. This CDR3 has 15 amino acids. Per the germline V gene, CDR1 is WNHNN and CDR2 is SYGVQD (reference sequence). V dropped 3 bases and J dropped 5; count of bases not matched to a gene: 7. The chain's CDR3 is CASSEFSGGDNEQFF. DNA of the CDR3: TGCGCCAGCAGTGAATTTAGTGGGGGGGACAATGAGCAGTTCTTC.

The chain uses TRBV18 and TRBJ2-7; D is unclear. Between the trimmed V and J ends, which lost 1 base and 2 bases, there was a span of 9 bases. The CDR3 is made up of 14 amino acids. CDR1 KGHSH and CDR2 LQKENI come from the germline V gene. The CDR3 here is CASSPLQVAYEQYF. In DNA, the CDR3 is TGTGCCAGCTCACCACTTCAGGTCGCCTACGAGCAGTACTTC.

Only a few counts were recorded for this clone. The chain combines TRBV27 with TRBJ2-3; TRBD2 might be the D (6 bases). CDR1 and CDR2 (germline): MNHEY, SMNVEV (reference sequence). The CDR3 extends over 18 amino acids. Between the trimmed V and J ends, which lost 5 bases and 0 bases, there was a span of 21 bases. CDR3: CASSPQMAGYGSTDTQYF. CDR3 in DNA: TGTGCCAGCAGTCCTCAAATGGCGGGATATGGTAGCACAGATACGCAGTATTTT.

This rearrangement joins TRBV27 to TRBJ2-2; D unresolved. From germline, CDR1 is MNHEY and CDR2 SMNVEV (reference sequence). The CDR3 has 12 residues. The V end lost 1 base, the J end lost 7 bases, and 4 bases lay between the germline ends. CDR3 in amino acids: CASSLYGGELFF. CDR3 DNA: TGTGCCAGCAGTTTATACGGCGGGGAGCTGTTTTTT.

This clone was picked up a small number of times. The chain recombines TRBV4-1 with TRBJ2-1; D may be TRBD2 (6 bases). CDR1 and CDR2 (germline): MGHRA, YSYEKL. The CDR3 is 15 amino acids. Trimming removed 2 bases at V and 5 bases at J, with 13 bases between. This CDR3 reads CASSQLVGGNNEQFF. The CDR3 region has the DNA TGCGCCAGCAGCCAATTAGTGGGGGGTAACAATGAGCAGTTCTTC.

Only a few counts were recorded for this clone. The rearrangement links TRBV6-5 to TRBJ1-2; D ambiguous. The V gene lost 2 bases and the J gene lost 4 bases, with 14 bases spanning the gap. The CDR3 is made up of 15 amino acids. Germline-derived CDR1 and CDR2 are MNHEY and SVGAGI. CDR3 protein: CASSYQRRQPYGYTF. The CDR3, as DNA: TGTGCCAGCAGTTACCAAAGGAGGCAGCCCTATGGCTACACCTTC.

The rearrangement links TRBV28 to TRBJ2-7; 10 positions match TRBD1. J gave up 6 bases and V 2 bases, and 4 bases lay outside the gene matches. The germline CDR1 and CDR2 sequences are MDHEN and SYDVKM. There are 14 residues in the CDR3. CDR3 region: CASSLGGTGVEQYF. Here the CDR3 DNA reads TGTGCCAGCAGTTTAGGTGGGACAGGGGTCGAGCAGTACTTC.

The CDR3 sequence: CASSETGATNYGYTF. The CDR3 DNA sequence: TGTGCCAGTAGTGAAACAGGGGCCACTAACTATGGCTACACCTTC. The V and J genes are TRBV19 and TRBJ1-2; TRBD1 aligns across 7 bases. Germline lookup yields CDR1 LNHDA and CDR2 SQIVND (reference sequence). The CDR3 is 15 amino acids. The V and J ends lost 5 bases and 0 bases, in that order; junction bases with no gene match: 6.

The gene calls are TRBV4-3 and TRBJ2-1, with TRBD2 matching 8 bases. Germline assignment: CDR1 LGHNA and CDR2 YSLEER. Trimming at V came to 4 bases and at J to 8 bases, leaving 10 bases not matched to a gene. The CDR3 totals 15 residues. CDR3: CASSPLGTSLYEQFF. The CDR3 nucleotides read TGCGCCAGCAGCCCACTCGGGACTAGTCTTTATGAGCAGTTCTTC.

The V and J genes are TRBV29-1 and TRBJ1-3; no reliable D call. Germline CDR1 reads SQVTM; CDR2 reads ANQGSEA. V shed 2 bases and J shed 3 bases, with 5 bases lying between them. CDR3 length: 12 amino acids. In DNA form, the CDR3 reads TGCAGCGTTGAACAGGATGGAAACACCATATATTTT. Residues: CSVEQDGNTIYF. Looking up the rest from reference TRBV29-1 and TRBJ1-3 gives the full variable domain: SAVISQKPSRDICQRGTSLTIQCQVDSQVTMMFWYRQQPGQSLTLIATANQGSEATYESGFVIDKFPISRPNLTFSTLTVSNMSPEDSSIYLCSVEQDGNTIYFGEGSWLTVV.

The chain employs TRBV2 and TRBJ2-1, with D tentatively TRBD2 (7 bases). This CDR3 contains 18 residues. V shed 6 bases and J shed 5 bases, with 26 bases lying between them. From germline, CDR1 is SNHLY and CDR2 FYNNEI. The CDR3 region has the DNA TGTGCCAGCAGCGTAGCTAGGACTAGTGGGGGGGCGAACAATGAGCAGTTCTTC. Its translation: CASSVARTSGGANNEQFF.

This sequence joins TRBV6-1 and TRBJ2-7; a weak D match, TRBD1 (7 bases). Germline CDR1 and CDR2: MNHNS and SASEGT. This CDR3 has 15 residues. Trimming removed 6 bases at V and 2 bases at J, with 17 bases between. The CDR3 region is CASRRDRDSPYEQYF. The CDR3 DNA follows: TGTGCCAGCAGGCGGGACCGGGACAGCCCCTACGAGCAGTACTTC.

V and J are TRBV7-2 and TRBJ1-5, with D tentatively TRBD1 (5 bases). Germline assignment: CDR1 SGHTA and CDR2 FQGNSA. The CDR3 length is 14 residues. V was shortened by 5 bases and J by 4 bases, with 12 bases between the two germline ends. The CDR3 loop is CASSPTGLNQPQHF. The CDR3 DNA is TGTGCCAGCAGCCCAACAGGATTGAATCAGCCCCAGCATTTT.